Listed below are T cell receptor beta chains from one sample, sequenced in a study of T cell repertoires in cytomegalovirus infection. TCRdb processed the reads anew with MiXCR; each CDR3 protein has one entry. The sample contains roughly 340,000 distinct CDR3 sequences, almost 30% of which appear only once. The antigens of these receptors remain unknown. Sequenced here: cultured PBMCs, sampled from culture after CMV antigen stimulation. These receptors came from a human donor in good health (CMV status not recorded). Some clones in this sample may be carry-over from other donors' samples. CDR3s include the opening cysteine and the closing phenylalanine or tryptophan. Each record gives: CDR3 DNA, CDR3 protein, clone size, J gene, D gene, V gene. The D gene is left open where the match is weak. Rows give clone size only sometimes, using once, few, many, or a class for an expanded clone.

TGTGCCAGCAGCTTAGTTAGGGGGGGGGATTCACCCCTCCACTTT	CASSLVRGGDSPLHF	few	TRBJ1-6	NA	TRBV11-2
TGTGCCAGCAGCTTGGCGGGGCTCGAGCAGTACTTC	CASSLAGLEQYF	NA	TRBJ2-7	NA	TRBV7-8
TGTGCCAGCAGTTCCTCGCGTAACACCGGGGAGCTGTTTTTT	CASSSSRNTGELFF	NA	TRBJ2-2	NA	TRBV12-3/TRBV12-4
TGTGCCAGCAGTCGGGACTCCGGGGGCTACAATGAGCAGTTCTTC	CASSRDSGGYNEQFF	NA	TRBJ2-1	NA	TRBV27
TGTGCCAGCAGTTTACCTCACACAGATACGCAGTATTTT	CASSLPHTDTQYF	NA	TRBJ2-3	NA	TRBV28
TGTGCCAGCAGTGGTGATCCGTACCAAGAGACCCAGTACTTC	CASSGDPYQETQYF	NA	TRBJ2-5	NA	TRBV6-8
TGTGCCAGCATCGCTGGGTACGATGGCTACACCTTC	CASIAGYDGYTF	few	TRBJ1-2	NA	TRBV7-9
TGTGCCAGCAGTTTACTGGGACAGGGATCGGGTCAGCCCCAGCATTTT	CASSLLGQGSGQPQHF	few	TRBJ1-5	TRBD1	TRBV27
TGTGCCAGCAGCTTGGGGGGCTACTATAGCAATCAGCCCCAGCATTTT	CASSLGGYYSNQPQHF	many	TRBJ1-5	NA	TRBV7-2
TGTGCCGCGGGAGGGGGCACTGAAGCTTTCTTT	CAAGGGTEAFF	few	TRBJ1-1	NA	TRBV10-3
TGTGCCAGCAGCTTAAGGACAGGGGGTTTCCCCTGGGCTGAAGCTTTCTTT	CASSLRTGGFPWAEAFF	many	TRBJ1-1	TRBD1	TRBV7-9
TGTGCTAGTGGTCTCCTTGGATGGGGAATGAACACTGAAGCTTTCTTT	CASGLLGWGMNTEAFF	NA	TRBJ1-1	NA	TRBV12-5
TGTGCCAGCAGCCCCAGGGTAGACGGAGAGACCCAGTACTTC	CASSPRVDGETQYF	NA	TRBJ2-5	NA	TRBV7-3
TGTGCCAGCAGTTCAAGGACACCGTATAATTCACCCCTCCACTTT	CASSSRTPYNSPLHF	NA	TRBJ1-6	NA	TRBV12-3/TRBV12-4
TGTGCCAGCAGCTTAGCGGGAGGACTAAACGGTGTCTTC	CASSLAGGLNGVF	few	TRBJ2-1	NA	TRBV7-2
TGTGCCAGCAGCCAAAACCCGCTAGCGGGACAAAGCTCCTACGAGCAGTACTTC	CASSQNPLAGQSSYEQYF	few	TRBJ2-7	TRBD2	TRBV14
TGTGCCAGCACCCCAGCGGGAGAAGGTGAGCAGTTCTTC	CASTPAGEGEQFF	few	TRBJ2-1	TRBD2	TRBV6-6
TGTGCCAGTAGTGAGGGACAGGGATGGACTGAAGCTTTCTTT	CASSEGQGWTEAFF	NA	TRBJ1-1	TRBD1	TRBV19
TGCAGTGCTCGTGTGCCCCAGACGAACACTGAAGCTTTCTTT	CSARVPQTNTEAFF	NA	TRBJ1-1	NA	TRBV20-1
TGCAGTGCTAGATTGGCAGTTAGCACAGATACGCAGTATTTT	CSARLAVSTDTQYF	NA	TRBJ2-3	NA	TRBV20-1
TGTGCCAGCAGCTCCACGCCGGGACCCATTAAGGGGTGGCAGTTCTTC	CASSSTPGPIKGWQFF	many	TRBJ2-1	NA	TRBV7-9
TGTGCCAGCAGCCCGGATCTTAGCGTCTCAGGGGGGGAGCTGTTTTTT	CASSPDLSVSGGELFF	once	TRBJ2-2	NA	TRBV5-4
TGTGCCAGCAGCCTCCTGGGGAAGGAGCAGTTCTTC	CASSLLGKEQFF	many	TRBJ2-1	NA	TRBV7-2
TGTGCCAGCAGCCCGAAACATCATCTCAAAGGGGTTCGTGGCCAGCCCCAGCATTTT	CASSPKHHLKGVRGQPQHF	few	TRBJ1-5	NA	TRBV4-2
TGTGCCAGCAGCTTAGGAGGGAGAGTTGAAGCTTTCTTT	CASSLGGRVEAFF	few	TRBJ1-1	NA	TRBV7-9
TGTGCCAGCAGCTTCGGATTGGAGCAGGAAGCTTTCTTT	CASSFGLEQEAFF	NA	TRBJ1-1	NA	TRBV27
TGTGCCAGCAGCTTCCGGGACGGATACGAGCAGTACTTC	CASSFRDGYEQYF	few	TRBJ2-7	NA	TRBV5-8
TGTGCCAGCAGCTTAGTAAACCGGGACAGGTTGAACACTGAAGCTTTCTTT	CASSLVNRDRLNTEAFF	NA	TRBJ1-1	TRBD1	TRBV7-4
TGCGCCAGCAGCCAAGATCAGGGGGGGAATCAGCCCCAGCATTTT	CASSQDQGGNQPQHF	few	TRBJ1-5	TRBD1	TRBV4-1
TGTGCCAGCAGCTCAGGCCGGGAGTCCCACAATGAGCAGTTCTTC	CASSSGRESHNEQFF	few	TRBJ2-1	NA	TRBV7-3
TGTGCCAGTAGTCTCAGGGGGAGCCCGAGGATCTATGGCTACACCTTC	CASSLRGSPRIYGYTF	few	TRBJ1-2	TRBD1	TRBV19
TGTGCCAGCAGCTTCTTGGGTGCCAGCGATACGCAGTATTTT	CASSFLGASDTQYF	few	TRBJ2-3	NA	TRBV7-6
TGTGCCAGCAGATACGGGACCCATGAGCAGTTCTTC	CASRYGTHEQFF	few	TRBJ2-1	NA	TRBV7-2
TGCAGTGCCCCCAGAGGGGCGGGAGGCACATCCCGCATTCCCTACGAGCAGTACTTC	CSAPRGAGGTSRIPYEQYF	NA	TRBJ2-7	TRBD2	TRBV20-1
TGTGCCAGCAGCTTAGAACTTGTCTATGAGCAGTTCTTC	CASSLELVYEQFF	NA	TRBJ2-1	NA	TRBV7-2
TGTGCCAGCAGTTTAACGAGACCCTCGCCAAATGAGCAGTTCTTC	CASSLTRPSPNEQFF	few	TRBJ2-1	NA	TRBV28
TGTGCCAGCAGTTACTCGACGTTCGGGGGCACTGAAGCTTTCTTT	CASSYSTFGGTEAFF	NA	TRBJ1-1	NA	TRBV6-8
TGTGCCAGCAGCTTAGTAATGTATGATGAGCAGTTCTTC	CASSLVMYDEQFF	NA	TRBJ2-1	NA	TRBV7-2
TGTGCCAGCAGCTTAGCGTGGTTAGATGAGCAGTTCTTC	CASSLAWLDEQFF	few	TRBJ2-1	NA	TRBV7-9
TGTGCCAGCAGCTTAGGGGTAGTCCTGAGCTCCTACAATGAGCAGTTCTTC	CASSLGVVLSSYNEQFF	NA	TRBJ2-1	NA	TRBV7-6
TGTGCCAGCAGCCAGGGGATGGCAGCCATCACAGATACGCAGTATTTT	CASSQGMAAITDTQYF	once	TRBJ2-3	NA	TRBV3-1
TGTGCCAGCAGTTACGGGCCGGTTAATCAGCCCCAGCATTTT	CASSYGPVNQPQHF	NA	TRBJ1-5	NA	TRBV6-6
TGTGCCACCAGTGCATGGGGGGGGCCCTACAATGAGCAGTTCTTC	CATSAWGGPYNEQFF	NA	TRBJ2-1	NA	TRBV24-1
TGTGCCACCAGTGACCGGGGACTAGCGGGATTTGGCAATGAGCAGTTCTTC	CATSDRGLAGFGNEQFF	few	TRBJ2-1	TRBD2	TRBV24-1
TGTGCCAGCAGTCCAGACGGGTACAATGAGCAGTTCTTC	CASSPDGYNEQFF	few	TRBJ2-1	NA	TRBV12-3/TRBV12-4
TGTGCCAGCAGCCCATTATCGGACAGGGCGAACACTGAAGCTTTCTTT	CASSPLSDRANTEAFF	NA	TRBJ1-1	TRBD1	TRBV9